This TCR beta chain was retrieved from a study of cytomegalovirus exposure and HLA in healthy donors (dated by TCRdb to 2017 to 2019). Regarding the research as a whole: In an earlier analysis of roughly 500 of the donors, 276 Gb of sequence data and some 120 million unique TCR beta sequences from 180 million or so T cells were reported. Roughly 300 gigabases of sequencing data and tens of millions of unique TCR sequences were included in an early release covering several hundred HLA-typed donors. Of the roughly 410 genotyped donors, 65% to 90% were placed in the genetic ancestry cluster associated with self-reported Caucasian donors. The study aimed to test whether signatures of past pathogen exposure could be identified by cataloging public T cell receptors. The study profiled the T cell repertoires of around 700 subjects by immunosequencing and related them to cytomegalovirus serostatus. In addition to the first cohort of about 650 subjects, a separate validation cohort of 100 to 150 different subjects was used. High-throughput TCR immunosequencing, statistical association of individual TCRs with disease status, and machine learning were combined to predict cytomegalovirus infection status. A later analysis re-analyzed previously published TCR beta repertoires from 666 donors and added high-resolution HLA genotyping to study TCR occurrence patterns. Rather than drawing on any new phenotypic data, the later analysis identified candidate immune exposures from TCR beta sequences and the way those sequences occurred across donors. In an earlier analysis of a few hundred of the donors, high-throughput TCR beta sequencing was used to judge whether each TCR beta V gene segment behaved as functional or pseudogenic. Alongside the repertoire data, information on donor age, sex, ethnicity and CMV serostatus was compiled. Genome-wide SNP genotypes for about three fifths of the roughly 700 donors were used in a later genetic analysis, which treated that subset as a discovery cohort. All discovery cohort repertoires had been generated using a single sequencing platform. Both class I and class II loci were covered by HLA typing, at four-digit resolution. The number of donors typed differed by locus, with 629-630 for A, B, C, DRB1 and DQB1, around 500 for DQA1, nearly 610 for DPA1, and approximately 470 for DPB1. Several DR-DQ haplotypes were handled as single units for association and clustering, since linkage in the cohort was strong. Among some 400 genotyped donors of the cohort, an average of roughly 240,000 unique TCR beta nucleotide sequences were sequenced per donor, around 20% of them non-productive. Overall results and qualifications from the work: In a later analysis, TCR association rates were found to vary across HLA loci, with the most associated TCRs seen for DRB1 alleles and the fewest for HLA-C alleles. Assigning TCR associations to individual alleles was difficult when HLA alleles, especially DR and DQ, strongly co-occurred. CMV serostatus was the only immune exposure information available for the cohort. A further reported finding was that TCR beta sequences accurately predicted the HLA-A and HLA-B alleles for most subjects in the first cohort. Across donors, most TCR sequences were observed very rarely, whereas some public TCRs were present in many individuals. At a false discovery rate of 0.05, a later analysis linked around 15,000 TCR beta sequences to specific HLA alleles. A cluster of highly shared sequence variants was judged likely to be a technical artifact of the sequencing pipeline. An earlier analysis of approximately 570 of the donors showed that most TCR beta V segments appeared in productive rearrangements either about 90% or about 30% of the time, which broadly matched IMGT annotations. In the study, about 150 TCR beta chains were listed as associated with cytomegalovirus. Correlated functional status among segregating V segments might be attributable to linkage disequilibrium, but an unknown experimental factor could not be ruled out. A later analysis found that HLA-associated TCR beta chains were more clonally expanded and had lower generation probabilities than equally common non-associated chains. According to the authors, the approach could potentially be generalized to other disease states and immunological phenotypes. According to a later genetic analysis, donors in an Asian-associated ancestry cluster had fewer N-insertions in productive TCRs than the approximately 670-donor mean. The presence/absence analyses assumed that sequencing depth was roughly uniform across donors, and that assumption may not be true. Because the 87-base-pair reads could not distinguish some IMGT-functional V segments, including TRBV6-2 and TRBV6-3, those segments were excluded. An association between a missense DCLRE1C variant and V-gene and J-gene trimming of TCR beta chains was found in a later genetic analysis and replicated in an independent cohort. The earlier analysis of about 600 of the donors excluded around 17 rarely observed V segments, including chromosome 9 orphons, because counts were too low. Because some donors lacked HLA typing at each locus, the association tests relied only on the typed subset. In both the original and validation cohorts, the classifier was reported to diagnose cytomegalovirus status with high specificity and sensitivity. A few of the identified cytomegalovirus-associated TCR beta chains were confirmed in vitro to be specific for cytomegalovirus antigens. According to a later analysis, most CMV-associated TCR beta chains appeared to be HLA-restricted, and the HLA associations seemed to be driven largely by CMV exposure. The cohort was sequenced for TCR beta chains only, and without alpha or paired-chain data the features that could be detected were limited. Several of the top co-occurrence clusters appeared to be linked to parvovirus B19, influenza, CMV and Epstein-Barr virus, according to a later analysis.

Regarding this clone: The antigen it recognizes is unknown. Per-nucleotide qualities are absent, and no much larger clonotype sits a single base away.

From the cysteine up to the phenylalanine, the CDR3 has a length of 16 residues. The DNA shown is the 48-base CDR3, in frame from base 1. V lost 3 bases and J lost 5 bases, and the count of bases not matched to a germline gene is 12. CDR1 and CDR2 are drawn from the germline V gene (reference sequence): GTSNPN, SVGIG. The library was prepared using the immunoSEQ multiplex PCR assay. For the multiplex PCR, a mixture combining 60 forward primers for TCR Vbeta segments and 13 reverse primers for TCR Jbeta segments was used. Amplification of the CDR3 region of rearranged TCR beta genes was performed with a multiplex PCR assay on genomic DNA. Amplified TCR beta libraries were sequenced as 87-base-pair reads on the Illumina HiSeq System. The study's processing was this. A later analysis counted about 82 million unique TCR beta chains across the 640 or so repertoires, and some 11 million of these chains were shared by at least two donors. Raw reads were error-corrected and collapsed into unique sequences by a nearest-neighbor algorithm in which closely related sequences were merged to remove PCR and sequencing errors. To assign V, D and J gene segments, CDR3 sequences were aligned to IMGT reference sequences. For a sequence to be retained, a match of at least six nucleotides was required to both a V gene segment and a J gene segment. A rearrangement counted as productive if the CDR3 had no stop codons and remained in frame with V and J, and every other rearrangement counted as non-productive. Following IMGT convention, CDR3 was defined as the stretch from the second conserved V-encoded cysteine up to the conserved J-encoded phenylalanine. Sequences without an unambiguous match to a single V gene segment were excluded from the earlier analysis of about 600 of the donors. An earlier analysis of around 600 of the donors classified V segments as functional when productive rearrangements were above 56.7% and as segregating when the standard deviation between donors was above 5%. A statistical classification framework was developed to diagnose cytomegalovirus status using the catalog of TCR beta chain sequences. V and J gene assignment, in a later analysis, came from comparing TCR nucleotide sequences with IMGT/GENE-DB human TR gene sequences. The TCRdist pipeline was used in a later analysis to assign CDR3 sequences and most-parsimonious VDJ recombination scenarios. In a later analysis, each TCR beta chain was defined by its CDR3 amino acid sequence together with its V-gene family, and reads without a unique V-gene family were excluded. A later analysis removed several hundred highly shared, low-generation-probability nucleotide sequences to deal with suspected cross-contamination and a sequencing artifact. In a later analysis, a clonal expansion index for each public chain was calculated from normalized within-repertoire ranks of inferred template counts. A later analysis computed generation probabilities with a VDJ recombination model fitted to out-of-frame rearrangements, and checked the results against IGoR. A later analysis scored TCR-TCR, TCR-HLA and TCR-CMV co-occurrence with hypergeometric tests, applying a repertoire-size bias correction to TCR pairs. In a later analysis, false discovery rates were estimated by permuting HLA or CMV assignments 20 times. In a later analysis, co-occurring TCRs were grouped with DBSCAN, and TCRdist sequence similarity was added when clustering was performed within HLA-allele-positive subsets. Co-occurrence clustering excluded repertoires with fewer than 30,000 or more than 120,000 public chains, plus five with anomalous nucleotide sharing. Here the immuneACCESS table is served through TCRdb, limited to in-frame sequences with V and J called. Missing clones are a known gap in these copies; in checked studies unresolved V genes cover under half, and the rest lacks a known reason. The DNA gave D and trimming, while V, J and clone size come from that table. For this sample there are about 60,000 clones; approximately 80% appear just once. Nearly 6% of the sample goes to the ten largest clones.

The cohort consisted of fewer than 700 healthy bone marrow donors. At the time of sampling, all cohort members were nominally healthy, though unrecorded immune exposures were likely present. The donor was CMV seronegative and belonged to the group of 350 or so seronegative cohort members. A peripheral blood sample was collected from each donor, and TCR beta sequencing was performed on peripheral blood mononuclear cells. The Qiagen DNeasy Blood Extraction Kit was used to extract genomic DNA from the blood cell samples. This TCR was sampled from a male donor in good health and CMV-seronegative. The specimen was PBMCs. The sequence joins TRBV30 to TRBJ2-3, and 9 junctional nucleotides match TRBD2. At the DNA level, the sequence is TGTGCCTGGAGCCGCGGGCAGCGGGGGGCGGGAGATACGCAGTATTTT. It codes for CAWSRGQRGAGDTQYF.